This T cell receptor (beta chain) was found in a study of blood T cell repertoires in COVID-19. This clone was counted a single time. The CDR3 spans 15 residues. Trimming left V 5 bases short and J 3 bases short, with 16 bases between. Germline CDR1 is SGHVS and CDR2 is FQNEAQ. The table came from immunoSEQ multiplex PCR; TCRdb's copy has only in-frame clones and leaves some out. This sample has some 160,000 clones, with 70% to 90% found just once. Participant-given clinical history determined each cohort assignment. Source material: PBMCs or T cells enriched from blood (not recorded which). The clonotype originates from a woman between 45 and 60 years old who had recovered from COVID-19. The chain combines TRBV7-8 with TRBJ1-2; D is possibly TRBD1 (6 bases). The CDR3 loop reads CASSKGRGADYGYTF. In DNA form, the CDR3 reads TGTGCCAGCAGCAAAGGGCGGGGGGCTGACTATGGCTACACCTTC.